These 8 T cell receptor beta chains share one sample of origin, sequenced in a study of CD8+ T cells in alopecia areata. RNA, once extracted, was reverse transcribed into cDNA for use as the sequencing template. Sequencing was performed with immunoSEQ multiplex PCR; in TCRdb, only in-frame clones are kept and a portion is missing. This table holds some 95,000 clones, 35% to 50% found once. Sequencing was performed on CD4+ T cells sorted from blood. The source is a human donor with alopecia areata.

V and J are TRBV23-1 and TRBJ1-3; a weak D match, TRBD1 (5 bases). Being an ORF, TRBV23-1 has a function that is uncertain. V gave up 0 bases and J gave up 4 bases, with 13 bases separating them. This CDR3 contains 16 residues. CDR3 coding DNA: TGCGCCAGCAGTCAATCGTTCGGGGGTGAAGGAAACACCATATATTTT. Encoded protein: CASSQSFGGEGNTIYF.

The genes are TRBV29-1 and TRBJ2-2; D not certain. In germline, CDR1 is SQVTM, CDR2 ANQGSEA. Between the trimmed V and J ends, which lost 6 bases and 5 bases, there was a span of 13 bases. CDR3 length: 13 amino acids. This CDR3 is CSVARDRTGELFF. In nucleotides, the CDR3 is TGCAGCGTGGCAAGAGATCGGACCGGGGAGCTGTTTTTT.

The chain uses TRBV14 and TRBJ2-1; D unclear. Germline lookup yields CDR1 SGHDN and CDR2 FVKESK. V was shortened by 4 bases and J by 2 bases, with 12 bases between the two germline ends. This CDR3 contains 15 residues. CDR3 sequence reads: CASSPASGAYNEQFF. DNA of the CDR3: TGTGCCAGCAGCCCGGCCTCGGGCGCCTACAATGAGCAGTTCTTC. Based on the CDR3 plus reference TRBV14 and TRBJ2-1, the full variable domain is EAGVTQFPSHSVIEKGQTVTLRCDPISGHDNLYWYRRVMGKEIKFLLHFVKESKQDESGMPNNRFLAERTGGTYSTLKVQPAELEDSGVYFCASSPASGAYNEQFFGPGTRLTVL.

The V and J genes are TRBV28 and TRBJ2-3; D is possibly TRBD2 (5 bases). In germline, CDR1 is MDHEN, CDR2 SYDVKM. V dropped 9 bases and J dropped 1 base, with 8 bases sitting between them. The CDR3 runs to 12 residues. The CDR3 loop is CASTGGTDTQYF. The CDR3 DNA follows: TGTGCCAGTACCGGGGGCACAGATACGCAGTATTTT.

This clone was picked up a small number of times. This sequence joins TRBV28 and TRBJ2-5; no firm D call. V lost 4 bases to trimming and J lost 4 bases, with 13 bases between them. The CDR3 is made up of 14 amino acids. CDR1 is MDHEN, CDR2 SYDVKM, per germline. For the CDR3, the DNA is TGTGCCAGCAGTTCTGCAGGTATTCTAGAGACCCAGTACTTC. Translation gives CASSSAGILETQYF.

The CDR3 loop reads CASSFGGPGVQPQHF. Here the CDR3 DNA reads TGTGCCAGCAGCTTCGGGGGACCGGGAGTTCAGCCCCAGCATTTT. This rearrangement joins TRBV7-2 to TRBJ1-5; possibly TRBD1 for D (5 bases). Germline loops: CDR1 SGHTA, CDR2 FQGNSA. V dropped 3 bases and J dropped 6 bases, with 15 bases sitting between them. CDR3 size: 15 residues.

The chain has TRBV18 and TRBJ2-7; either TRBD1 or TRBD2 may fit D (6 bases each). Looked up from germline, CDR1 is KGHSH and CDR2 is LQKENI. This CDR3 is 15 amino acids long. Trimming stripped 3 bases from V and 6 bases from J, with 18 bases between. For the CDR3, the DNA is TGTGCCAGCTCACCGTCGGGGGCGCCTCTATCCGAGCAGTACTTC. It is translated as CASSPSGAPLSEQYF. The full variable domain, with the rest looked up from reference TRBV18 and TRBJ2-7, is NAGVMQNPRHLVRRRGQEARLRCSPMKGHSHVYWYRQLPEEGLKFMVYLQKENIIDESGMPKERFSAEFPKEGPSILRIQQVVRGDSAAYFCASSPSGAPLSEQYFGPGTRLTVT.

This chain connects TRBV4-1 to TRBJ2-5; 8 bases align to TRBD2. The CDR3 loop spans 15 amino acids. The germline V gene has CDR1 MGHRA and CDR2 YSYEKL. With V trimmed by 1 base and J by 6 bases, 7 bases remained unmatched. The CDR3 spells CASSQVTGGVQTQYF. In DNA form, the CDR3 reads TGCGCCAGCAGCCAAGTAACGGGAGGGGTGCAGACCCAGTACTTC.